Described below is a single TCR beta chain sequence and its context. Its target is not known. These data come from a study of cytomegalovirus exposure and HLA in healthy donors. Study observations and caveats: There were a few CMV-associated chains whose specificity for CMV antigens was confirmed in vitro.

A 120-subject validation cohort, separate from the 666-subject first cohort, supplied the donors. The ends were cut back, 2 bases at V and 6 bases at J, with 5 bases in the middle. CDR1 KGHSH and CDR2 LQKENI come from the germline V gene. CDR3 length equals 11 residues. Some clones are missing from TCRdb's copy, which holds only in-frame ones; the method was immunoSEQ multiplex PCR. The sample records around 220,000 clones, roughly 84% being singletons. The receptor was isolated from a woman younger than 45 in good health and CMV-seropositive. Sequenced: PBMCs. The chain carries TRBV18 and TRBJ2-7, with D tentatively TRBD1 or TRBD2 (5 bases each). CDR3 nucleotides: TGTGCCAGCTCACCAGGGGGCGAGCAGTACTTC. Protein: CASSPGGEQYF.